The 10 T cell receptor beta chains given below trace back to one sample, sequenced in a study of blood T cell repertoires in COVID-19. Sequencing used immunoSEQ multiplex PCR; TCRdb keeps in-frame clones, though not all of them. The repertoire holds 250,000 to 300,000 clones, with 80% to 90% as singletons. The sequenced material came from peripheral blood. The receptor set was obtained from a woman between 35 and 50 years old with acute or convalescent COVID-19.

This chain connects TRBV18 to TRBJ1-1; no definite D call. Germline values: CDR1 KGHSH, CDR2 LQKENI. V dropped 5 bases and J dropped 4 bases, with 5 bases sitting between them. The CDR3 runs to 11 residues. For the CDR3, the DNA is TGTGCCAGCTCAGTCGGCACTGAAGCTTTCTTT. Amino acid sequence: CASSVGTEAFF.

The CDR3 protein is CIVILPGFGGYTF. The CDR3 bases are TGCATCGTCATATTACCGGGGTTCGGGGGCTACACCTTC. V usage is TRBV29-1 and J usage is TRBJ1-2; D gene unclear. CDR1 and CDR2 from the germline V gene are SQVTM and ANQGSEA. The CDR3 consists of 13 residues.

V gene TRBV5-1 combines with J gene TRBJ2-5; 8 nucleotides align to TRBD1. The CDR3 runs to 14 residues. The V gene's germline CDR1 is SGHRS and CDR2 YFSETQ. V trimming: 3 bases; J trimming: 4 bases; junction bases outside the gene matches: 5. CDR3 residues: CASSSGQGPETQYF. The DNA of the CDR3 is TGCGCCAGCAGCTCTGGACAGGGACCAGAGACCCAGTACTTC.

This rearrangement joins TRBV9 to TRBJ1-3; D might be TRBD1 (5 bases). Looked up from germline, CDR1 is SGDLS and CDR2 is YYNGEE. V was shortened by 0 bases and J by 0 bases, with 16 bases between the two germline ends. The CDR3 runs 18 residues. The CDR3 sequence is CASSVARSPGGSGNTIYF. In DNA, the CDR3 is TGTGCCAGCAGCGTAGCCCGAAGTCCGGGGGGCTCTGGAAACACCATATATTTT.

J is TRBJ2-3 and V is TRBV2; 10 bases align to TRBD2. V shed 8 bases, J shed 10 bases, and the junction held 9 bases outside the gene matches. Germline V CDR1 and CDR2: SNHLY, FYNNEI. The CDR3 runs 13 residues. The CDR3 here is CASSRLAGVSQYF. The CDR3, as DNA: TGTGCCAGCTCCCGGCTAGCGGGGGTATCGCAGTATTTT.

This clone occurred a few times. The chain employs TRBV4-1 and TRBJ2-7, with 8 bases that match TRBD1. CDR3 length: 14 amino acids. Trimming cost V 1 base and J 7 bases; bases outside gene matches: 6. Per the germline V gene, CDR1 is MGHRA and CDR2 is YSYEKL. The CDR3 region has the DNA TGCGCCAGCAGCCAAGCCAGGGGGCAACGAGAGCAGTACGTC. Translated, it gives CASSQARGQREQYV.

The rearrangement links TRBV2 to TRBJ1-1; 7 nucleotides align to TRBD1. V lost 7 bases to trimming and J lost 4 bases; unmatched junction nucleotides: 12. Germline V gene data show CDR1 as SNHLY and CDR2 as FYNNEI. The CDR3 totals 15 residues. The CDR3 region has the DNA TGTGCCAGCACCAACCAGGGGGGTGGGGGCACTGAAGCTTTCTTT. Its protein is CASTNQGGGGTEAFF.

This clone was observed once. V gene TRBV6-5 combines with J gene TRBJ2-7; possibly TRBD2 for D (5 bases). The CDR3 spans 11 residues. Trimming shortened V by 10 bases and J by 6 bases, and 13 bases separated the two germline ends. Germline loops: CDR1 MNHEY, CDR2 SVGAGI. CDR3 loop: CATRRDSEQYV. The CDR3 DNA is TGTGCCACCCGCCGGGATTCCGAGCAGTACGTC.

As concerns this clone: The sample has other DNA sequences that encode this CDR3 too. The CDR3 region has the DNA TGCGCCAGCAGCTTGGGACAGATGAACACTGAAGCTTTCTTT. This sequence encodes CASSLGQMNTEAFF. The V gene is TRBV5-1, the J gene TRBJ1-1, with D maybe TRBD1 (5 bases). The germline V and J ends were trimmed by 0 bases and 0 bases, with 6 bases remaining between them. In germline, CDR1 is SGHRS, CDR2 YFSETQ. The CDR3 has 14 residues.

The rearrangement joins TRBV9 to TRBJ1-3; D is ambiguous. The CDR3 contains 16 residues. Germline loops: CDR1 SGDLS, CDR2 YYNGEE. V dropped 0 bases and J dropped 2 bases, with 12 bases sitting between them. The CDR3 reads CASSVEEGRTGNTIYF. CDR3 nucleotides: TGTGCCAGCAGCGTAGAGGAAGGGAGGACTGGAAACACCATATATTTT.